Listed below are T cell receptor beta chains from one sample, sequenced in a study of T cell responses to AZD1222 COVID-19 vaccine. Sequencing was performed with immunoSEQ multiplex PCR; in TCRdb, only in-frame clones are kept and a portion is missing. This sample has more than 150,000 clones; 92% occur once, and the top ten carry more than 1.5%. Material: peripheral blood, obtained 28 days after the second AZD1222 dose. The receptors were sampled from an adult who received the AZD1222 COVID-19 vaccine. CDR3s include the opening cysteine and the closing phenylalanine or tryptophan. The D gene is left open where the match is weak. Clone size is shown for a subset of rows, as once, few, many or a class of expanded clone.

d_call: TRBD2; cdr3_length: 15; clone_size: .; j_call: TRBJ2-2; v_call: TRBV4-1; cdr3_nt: TGCGCCAGCAGCCCCGGACTAGCGGTTACCGGGGAGCTGTTTTTT; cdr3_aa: CASSPGLAVTGELFF
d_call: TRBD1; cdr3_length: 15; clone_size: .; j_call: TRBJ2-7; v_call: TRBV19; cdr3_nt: TGTGCCAGTAGCCCCGGGACAGGGCCAGGTCGGGAGCAGTACTTC; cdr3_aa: CASSPGTGPGREQYF
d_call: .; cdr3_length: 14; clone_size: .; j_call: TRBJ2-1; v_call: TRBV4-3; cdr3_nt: TGCGCCAGCAGCCAAGACGGGTGGGGTAGTGAGCAGTTCTTC; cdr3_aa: CASSQDGWGSEQFF
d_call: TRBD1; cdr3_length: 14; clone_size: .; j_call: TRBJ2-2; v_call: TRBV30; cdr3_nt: TGTGCCTGGAGTTCACCGACAGGGAGCGGGGAGCTGTTTTTT; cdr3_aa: CAWSSPTGSGELFF
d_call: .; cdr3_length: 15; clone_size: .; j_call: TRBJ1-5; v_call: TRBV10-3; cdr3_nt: TGTGCCATCAGTGACGAGGGCAGGGGCAATCAGCCCCAGCATTTT; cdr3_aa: CAISDEGRGNQPQHF
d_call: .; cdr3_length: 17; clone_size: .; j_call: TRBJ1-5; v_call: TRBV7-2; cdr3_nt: TGTGCCAGCAGCTCGTCCGGAAACGGCGGGTTTAATCAGCCCCAGCATTTT; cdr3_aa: CASSSSGNGGFNQPQHF
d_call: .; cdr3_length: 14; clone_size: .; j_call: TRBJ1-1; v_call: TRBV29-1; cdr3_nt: TGCAGCGTTGAAGATCTTTTCGAGGGGGCTGAAGCTTTCTTT; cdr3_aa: CSVEDLFEGAEAFF
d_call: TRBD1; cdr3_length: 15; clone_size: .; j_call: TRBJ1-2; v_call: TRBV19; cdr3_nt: TGTGCCAGTAGTATAGGAGGGACAGGGATCTATGGCTACACCTTC; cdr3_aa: CASSIGGTGIYGYTF
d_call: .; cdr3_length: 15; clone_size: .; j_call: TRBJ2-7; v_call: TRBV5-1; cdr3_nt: TGCGCCAGCAGCCGCGCCGACGGAATGTCCTACGAGCAGTACTTC; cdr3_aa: CASSRADGMSYEQYF
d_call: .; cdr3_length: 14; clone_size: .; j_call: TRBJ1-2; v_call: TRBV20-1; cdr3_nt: TGCAGTGCTAGTACGGGGGAAGCAAACTATGGCTACACCTTC; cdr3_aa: CSASTGEANYGYTF
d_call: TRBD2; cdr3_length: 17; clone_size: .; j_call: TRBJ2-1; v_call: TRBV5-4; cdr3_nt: TGTGCCAGCAGCTTGGGGGGAGCGGGAGGGACTTACAATGAGCAGTTCTTC; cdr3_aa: CASSLGGAGGTYNEQFF
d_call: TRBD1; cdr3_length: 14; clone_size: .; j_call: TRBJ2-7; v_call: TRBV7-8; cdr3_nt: TGTGCCAGCAGCCTTCGACAGGGAATTAGCGAGCAGTACTTC; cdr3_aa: CASSLRQGISEQYF
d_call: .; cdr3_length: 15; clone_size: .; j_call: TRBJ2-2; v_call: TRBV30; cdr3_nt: TGTGCCTGGAGTCCAGCACCTGGCGGCACCGGGGAGCTGTTTTTT; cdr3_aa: CAWSPAPGGTGELFF
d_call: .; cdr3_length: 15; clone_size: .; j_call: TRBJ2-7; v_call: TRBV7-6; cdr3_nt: TGTGCCAGCAGCTTAGAGGGAGGGGGAGGCTACGAGCAGTACTTC; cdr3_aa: CASSLEGGGGYEQYF
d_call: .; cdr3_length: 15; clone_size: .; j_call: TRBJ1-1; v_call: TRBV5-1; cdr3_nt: TGCGCCAGCAGCTTGGATCAGCCTCCCTTGACTGAAGCTTTCTTT; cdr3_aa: CASSLDQPPLTEAFF
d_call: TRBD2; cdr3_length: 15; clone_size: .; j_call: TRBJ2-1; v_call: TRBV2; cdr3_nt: TGTGCCAGCAGTGAACCGGGGGGGGCCTACAATGAGCAGTTCTTC; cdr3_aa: CASSEPGGAYNEQFF
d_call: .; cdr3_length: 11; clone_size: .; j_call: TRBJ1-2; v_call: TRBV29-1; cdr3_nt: TGCGGAAAGAGGGGGGTAGATGGCTACACCTTC; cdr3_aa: CGKRGVDGYTF
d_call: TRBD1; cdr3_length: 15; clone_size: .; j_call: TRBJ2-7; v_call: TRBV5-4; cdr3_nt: TGTGCCAGCAGCCAAAGACAGGGGGCTAGGGCCGAGCAGTACTTC; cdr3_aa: CASSQRQGARAEQYF
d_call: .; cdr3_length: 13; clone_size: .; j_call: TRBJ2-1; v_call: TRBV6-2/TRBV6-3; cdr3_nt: TGTGCCAGCAGTTACTTACCAGACAATGAGCAGTTCTTC; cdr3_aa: CASSYLPDNEQFF
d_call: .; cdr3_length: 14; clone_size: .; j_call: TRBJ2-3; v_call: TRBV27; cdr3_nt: TGTGCCAGCAGGACCCAAGAGAGCACAGATACGCAGTATTTT; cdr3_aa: CASRTQESTDTQYF
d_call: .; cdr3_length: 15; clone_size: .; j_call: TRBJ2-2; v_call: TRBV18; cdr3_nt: TGTGCCAGCTCACCCCTACAGAGTAACACCGGGGAGCTGTTTTTT; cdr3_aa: CASSPLQSNTGELFF
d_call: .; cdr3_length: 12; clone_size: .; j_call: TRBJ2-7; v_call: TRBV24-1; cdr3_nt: TGTGCCACCAGTGATGGATCCTACGAGCAGTACTTC; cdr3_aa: CATSDGSYEQYF
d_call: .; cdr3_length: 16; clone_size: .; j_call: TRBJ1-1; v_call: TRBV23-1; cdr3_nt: TGCGCCAGCAGCCGGCGGCCAGGGAGGAGGAACACTGAAGCTTTCTTT; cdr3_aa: CASSRRPGRRNTEAFF
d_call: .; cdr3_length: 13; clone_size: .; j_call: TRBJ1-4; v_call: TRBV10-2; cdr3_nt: TGCGCCAGCAGTGAGTACGCTAATGAAAAACTGTTTTTT; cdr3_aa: CASSEYANEKLFF
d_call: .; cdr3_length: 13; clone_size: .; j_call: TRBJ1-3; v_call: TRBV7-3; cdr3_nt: TGTGCCAGCAGTACGGACATCGGAAACACCATATATTTT; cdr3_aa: CASSTDIGNTIYF
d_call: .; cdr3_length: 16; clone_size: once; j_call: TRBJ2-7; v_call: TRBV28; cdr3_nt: TGTGCCAGCAGTTTCCCCCGGGACTCAGGGGGCTACGAGCAGTACTTC; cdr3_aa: CASSFPRDSGGYEQYF
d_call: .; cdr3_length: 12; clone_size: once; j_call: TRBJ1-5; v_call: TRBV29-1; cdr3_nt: TGCAGCGCTGGGGCCCGGGACCAGCCCCAGCATTTT; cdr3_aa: CSAGARDQPQHF
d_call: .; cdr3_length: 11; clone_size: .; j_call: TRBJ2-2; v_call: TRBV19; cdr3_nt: TGTGCCAGTAGCGAGACAGTGGAGCTGTTTTTT; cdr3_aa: CASSETVELFF
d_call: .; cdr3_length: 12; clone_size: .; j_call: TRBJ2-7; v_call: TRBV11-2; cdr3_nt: TGTGCCAGCAGCTTTGCTATATACGAGCAGTACTTC; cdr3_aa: CASSFAIYEQYF
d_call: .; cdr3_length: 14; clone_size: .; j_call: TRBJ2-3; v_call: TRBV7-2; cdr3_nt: TGTGCCAGCAGCTTAGTGCCTACCACAGATACGCAGTATTTT; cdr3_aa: CASSLVPTTDTQYF
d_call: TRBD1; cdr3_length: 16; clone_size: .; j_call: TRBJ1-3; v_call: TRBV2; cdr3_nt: TGTGCCAGCAGCCGGACAGGGGGTAACTCTGGAAACACCATATATTTT; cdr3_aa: CASSRTGGNSGNTIYF
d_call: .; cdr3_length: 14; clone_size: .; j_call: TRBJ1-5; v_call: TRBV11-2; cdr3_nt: TGTGCCAGCAGCTTAGGGGGACGGTCTTGGGCCCAGCATTTT; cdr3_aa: CASSLGGRSWAQHF
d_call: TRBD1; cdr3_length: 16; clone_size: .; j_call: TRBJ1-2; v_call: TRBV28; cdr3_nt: TGTGCCAGCAGTTCCTCCGGGACAGCCATTAACTATGGCTACACCTTC; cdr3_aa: CASSSSGTAINYGYTF
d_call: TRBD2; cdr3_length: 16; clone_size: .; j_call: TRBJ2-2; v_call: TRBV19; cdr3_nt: TGTGCCAGTAGTCTCAGACTAGCGGGAGGGACCGGGGAGCTGTTTTTT; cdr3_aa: CASSLRLAGGTGELFF
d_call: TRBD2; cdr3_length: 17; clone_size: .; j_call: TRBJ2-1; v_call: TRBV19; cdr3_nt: TGTGCCAGTAGTATCCCCCCTAGCGGAAGCTCCTACAATGAGCAGTTCTTC; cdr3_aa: CASSIPPSGSSYNEQFF
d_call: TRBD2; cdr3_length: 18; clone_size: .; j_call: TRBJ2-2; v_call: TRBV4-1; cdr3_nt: TGCGCCAGCAGCCCTAGCCCCGTTGGGGGGGGGAACACCGGGGAGCTGTTTTTT; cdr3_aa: CASSPSPVGGGNTGELFF
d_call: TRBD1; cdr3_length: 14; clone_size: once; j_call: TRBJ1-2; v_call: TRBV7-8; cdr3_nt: TGTGCCAGCAGCTGGGGACAGGGGAACTATGGCTACACCTTC; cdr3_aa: CASSWGQGNYGYTF
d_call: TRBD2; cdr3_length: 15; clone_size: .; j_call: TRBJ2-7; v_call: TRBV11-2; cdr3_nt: TGTGCCAGCAGCTTCCGATTAGCGGGCACCTACGAGCAGTACTTC; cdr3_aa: CASSFRLAGTYEQYF
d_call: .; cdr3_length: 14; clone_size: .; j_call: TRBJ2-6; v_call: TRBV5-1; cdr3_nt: TGCGCCAGCAGCTTGGTCTCTGGGGCCAACGTCCTGACTTTC; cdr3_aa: CASSLVSGANVLTF
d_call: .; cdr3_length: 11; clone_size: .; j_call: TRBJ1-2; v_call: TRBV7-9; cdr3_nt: TGTGCCAGCAGCTTTGACTATGGCTACACCTTC; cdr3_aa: CASSFDYGYTF
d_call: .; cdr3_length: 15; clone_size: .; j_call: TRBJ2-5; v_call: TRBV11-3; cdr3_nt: TGTGCCAGCAGCTTAAGTTCGCAGTACCAAGAGACCCAGTACTTC; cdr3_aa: CASSLSSQYQETQYF
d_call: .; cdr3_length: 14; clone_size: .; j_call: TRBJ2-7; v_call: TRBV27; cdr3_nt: TGTGCCAGCAGCGCACTCGGGGTGGGGTACGAGCAGTACTTC; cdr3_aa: CASSALGVGYEQYF
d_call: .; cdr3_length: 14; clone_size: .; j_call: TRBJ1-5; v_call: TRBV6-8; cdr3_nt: TGTGCCAGCAGTTACAGAACGGACAATCGGCCCCAGCATTTT; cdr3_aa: CASSYRTDNRPQHF
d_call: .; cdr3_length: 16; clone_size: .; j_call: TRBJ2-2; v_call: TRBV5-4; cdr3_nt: TGTGCCAGCAGCTTGCCCGGGACACGGAACACCGGGGAGCTGTTTTTT; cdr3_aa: CASSLPGTRNTGELFF
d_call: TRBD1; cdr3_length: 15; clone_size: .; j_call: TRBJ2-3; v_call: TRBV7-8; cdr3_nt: TGTGCCAGCAGTAAACAGGGGGCAGGGGTAGATACGCAGTATTTT; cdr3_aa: CASSKQGAGVDTQYF
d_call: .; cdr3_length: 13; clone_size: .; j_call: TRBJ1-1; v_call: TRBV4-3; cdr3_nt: TGCGCCAGCAGCCAAGACTGGGGCACTGAAGCTTTCTTT; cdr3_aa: CASSQDWGTEAFF
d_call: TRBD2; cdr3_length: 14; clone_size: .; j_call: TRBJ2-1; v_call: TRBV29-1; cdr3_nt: TGCAGCGTTTCTGGGAGGGGCGCCTATAATGAGCAGTTCTTC; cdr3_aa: CSVSGRGAYNEQFF
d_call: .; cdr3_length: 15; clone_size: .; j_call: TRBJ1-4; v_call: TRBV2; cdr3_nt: TGTGCCAGCAGAGCCTCCGGGGGCCGAGGTGAAAAACTGTTTTTT; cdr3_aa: CASRASGGRGEKLFF